The present TCR beta chain was sequenced within a study of T cell repertoires in cytomegalovirus infection. On the study more broadly: Signatures in public TCR beta sequences pointed to both CMV infection and matching HLA type. Study results and limitations: Adding up the frequency of public TCR beta families identified people who carried CMV plus the relevant HLA.

TCRdb re-called the reads through MiXCR, storing one row per CDR3 protein. The data contain 250,000 or so distinct CDR3 sequences, around 9% of them seen just once; the ten biggest clones take up roughly 16%. CDR1 is SGHTA and CDR2 is FQGNSA in the germline V gene. This CDR3 is built from 15 residues. J was trimmed by 4 bases and V by 6 bases; bases with no gene match: 5. This clonotype has ten or more counts. Antigen specificity is unknown. The clonotype originates from a human donor in good health (CMV status not recorded). Some clones in this sample may be carry-over from other donors' samples. The rearrangement joins TRBV7-2 to TRBJ2-1; 11 nucleotides line up with TRBD2. Sequenced: PBMCs. This CDR3 reads CASRLSGGVYNEQFF. The CDR3, as DNA: TGTGCCAGCAGACTTAGCGGGGGGGTGTACAATGAGCAGTTCTTC. Together with reference TRBV7-2 and TRBJ2-1, the CDR3 gives the full variable domain: GAGVSQSPSNKVTEKGKDVELRCDPISGHTALYWYRQSLGQGLEFLIYFQGNSAPDKSGLPSDRFSAERTGGSVSTLTIQRTQQEDSAVYLCASRLSGGVYNEQFFGPGTRLTVL.